The sequence of this T cell receptor (beta chain) was determined in a study of blood T cells in healthy people across ages. The authors ran a second PCR of about 7 to 11 cycles using a sample-barcoded 5' primer and a J-beta primer mix. TCRdb fed the 5' RACE reads into MiXCR, producing one record per CDR3 protein. The sample includes some 1 million distinct CDR3 sequences, less than 50% of them seen just once. J gave up 6 bases and V 2 bases, and 6 bases lay outside the gene matches. The length of the CDR3 is 16 residues. Per germline, CDR1 MGHRA and CDR2 YSYEKL. For this clonotype: Its antigen is not identified.

The study recruited healthy Caucasian donors from Russia who were aged roughly 6 to 95. Overall study findings and caveats: Naive T cell percentage showed a strong correlation with the diversity of TCR beta. Roughly linear age-related decline in beta diversity appeared, significant by age about 40.

Specimen: blood. This chain uses TRBV4-1 with TRBJ2-3; TRBD2 matches 12 bases. The TCR comes from a woman aged 60-70 years in good health. The CDR3 sequence is CASSQRLAGVGDTQYF. In nucleotides, the CDR3 is TGCGCCAGCAGCCAAAGACTAGCGGGAGTGGGGGATACGCAGTATTTT.